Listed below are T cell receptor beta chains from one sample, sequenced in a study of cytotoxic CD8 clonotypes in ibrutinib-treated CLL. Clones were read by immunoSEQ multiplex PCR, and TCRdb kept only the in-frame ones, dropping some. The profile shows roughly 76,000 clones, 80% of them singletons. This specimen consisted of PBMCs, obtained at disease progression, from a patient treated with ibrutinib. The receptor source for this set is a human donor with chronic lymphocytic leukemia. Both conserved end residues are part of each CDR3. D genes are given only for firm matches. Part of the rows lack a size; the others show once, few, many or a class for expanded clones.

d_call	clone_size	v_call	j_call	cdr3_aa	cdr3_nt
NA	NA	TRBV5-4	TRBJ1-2	CASSLPGGFYGYTF	TGTGCCAGCAGCCTCCCCGGGGGGTTCTATGGCTACACCTTC
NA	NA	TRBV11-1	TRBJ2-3	CASSSLILGGTDTQYF	TGTGCCAGCAGCTCACTCATACTAGGGGGCACAGATACGCAGTATTTT
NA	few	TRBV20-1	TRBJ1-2	CSGMGNYGYTF	TGCAGTGGAATGGGCAACTATGGCTACACCTTC
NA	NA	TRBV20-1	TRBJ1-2	CSARDHPGYTF	TGCAGTGCTAGAGATCACCCCGGCTACACCTTC
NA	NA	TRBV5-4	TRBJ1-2	CAYRDGLYGYTF	TGTGCCTACCGAGATGGGTTGTATGGCTACACCTTC
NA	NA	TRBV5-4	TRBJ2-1	CASSGPNSYNEQFF	TGTGCCAGCAGCGGACCAAATTCCTACAATGAGCAGTTCTTC
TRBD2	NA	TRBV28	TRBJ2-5	CASSLQLAGGPQYF	TGTGCCAGCAGTTTACAGCTAGCGGGGGGCCCTCAGTACTTC
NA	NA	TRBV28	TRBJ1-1	CASVPPLTPEAFF	TGTGCCAGCGTCCCCCCTCTCACCCCTGAAGCTTTCTTT
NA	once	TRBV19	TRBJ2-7	CASKRGASSYEQYF	TGTGCCAGTAAGCGCGGGGCGAGCTCCTACGAGCAGTACTTC
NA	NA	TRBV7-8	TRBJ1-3	CASSAGTEGDTIYF	TGTGCCAGCAGTGCGGGGACCGAAGGAGACACCATATATTTT
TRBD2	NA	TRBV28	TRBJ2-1	CAGTSGSSYNEQFF	TGTGCCGGGACTAGCGGAAGCTCCTACAATGAGCAGTTCTTC
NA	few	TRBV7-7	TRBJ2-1	CASSSRGSYEQFF	TGTGCCAGCAGCTCAAGGGGATCGTATGAGCAGTTCTTC
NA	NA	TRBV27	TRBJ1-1	CASSFETRNTEAFF	TGTGCCAGCAGTTTCGAGACGCGTAACACTGAAGCTTTCTTT
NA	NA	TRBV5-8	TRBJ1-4	CASPGPTNEKLFF	TGTGCCAGTCCGGGGCCAACTAATGAAAAACTGTTTTTT
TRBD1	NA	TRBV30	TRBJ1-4	CAWDRDKGKLFF	TGTGCCTGGGACAGGGATAAAGGAAAACTGTTTTTT
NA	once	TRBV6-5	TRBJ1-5	CASSYFRDSNQPQHF	TGTGCCAGCAGTTACTTCAGGGATAGCAATCAGCCCCAGCATTTT
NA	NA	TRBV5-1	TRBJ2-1	CASSLPWEYNEQFF	TGCGCCAGCAGCTTGCCTTGGGAATACAATGAGCAGTTCTTC
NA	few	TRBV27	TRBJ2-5	CASRRVSGRETQYF	TGTGCCAGCCGACGAGTGTCAGGGCGAGAGACCCAGTACTTC
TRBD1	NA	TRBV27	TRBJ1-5	CASRPHRGQGNQPQHF	TGTGCCAGCAGACCTCATCGGGGACAGGGGAATCAGCCCCAGCATTTT
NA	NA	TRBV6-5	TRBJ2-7	CASRRLADEQYF	TGTGCCAGCAGACGCTTGGCTGACGAGCAGTACTTC
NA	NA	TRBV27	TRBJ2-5	CASRRGPTQYF	TGTGCCAGCAGACGGGGGCCGACCCAGTACTTC
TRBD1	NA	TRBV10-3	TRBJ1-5	CAISAGTGQAQPQHF	TGTGCCATCAGTGCCGGGACAGGGCAGGCTCAGCCCCAGCATTTT
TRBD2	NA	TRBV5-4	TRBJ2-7	CASSQGLGEGYEQYF	TGTGCCAGCAGCCAAGGACTAGGCGAAGGCTACGAGCAGTACTTC
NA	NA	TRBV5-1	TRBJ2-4	CASSLLGLAKNIQYF	TGCGCCAGCAGCTTGTTGGGGCTAGCCAAAAACATTCAGTACTTC
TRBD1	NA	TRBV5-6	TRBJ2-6	CASATGTGLFRGANVLTF	TGTGCCAGCGCTACCGGGACAGGGCTCTTCCGTGGGGCCAACGTCCTGACTTTC
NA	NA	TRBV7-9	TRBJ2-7	CASSFPGDEQYF	TGTGCCAGCAGCTTCCCAGGGGACGAGCAGTACTTC
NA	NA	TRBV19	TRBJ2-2	CASSRDKNTGELFF	TGTGCCAGTAGTAGAGACAAGAACACCGGGGAGCTGTTTTTT
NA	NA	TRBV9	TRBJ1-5	CASSVQDDYQPQHF	TGTGCCAGCAGCGTTCAGGATGATTATCAGCCCCAGCATTTT
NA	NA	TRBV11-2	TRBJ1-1	CASSVQGNTEAFF	TGTGCCAGCAGCGTACAGGGTAACACTGAAGCTTTCTTT
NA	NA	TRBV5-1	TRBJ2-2	CASSPRPVSTGELFF	TGCGCCAGCAGCCCCAGGCCGGTATCCACCGGGGAGCTGTTTTTT
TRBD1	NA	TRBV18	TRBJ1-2	CASSSGTASGYTF	TGTGCCAGCTCGTCCGGGACAGCAAGTGGCTACACCTTC
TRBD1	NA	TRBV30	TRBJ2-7	CAWSRDSYYEQYF	TGTGCCTGGAGCCGGGACAGTTACTACGAGCAGTACTTC
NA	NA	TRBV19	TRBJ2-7	CASSTGDRGDPYEQYF	TGTGCCAGTAGTACCGGGGACCGGGGAGATCCCTACGAGCAGTACTTC
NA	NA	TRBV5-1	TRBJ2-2	CASSLGGGTGELFF	TGCGCCAGCAGCTTAGGTGGTGGAACCGGGGAGCTGTTTTTT
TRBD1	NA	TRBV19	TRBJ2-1	CASIHTTGTGKNEQFF	TGTGCCAGTATCCACACGACCGGGACAGGCAAAAATGAGCAGTTCTTC
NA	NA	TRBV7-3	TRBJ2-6	CASTLDLSGANVLTF	TGTGCCAGCACCCTAGACCTCTCTGGGGCCAACGTCCTGACTTTC
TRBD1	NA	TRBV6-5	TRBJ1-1	CASSYGTTGLHF	TGTGCCAGCAGTTATGGGACGACAGGGCTTCACTTT
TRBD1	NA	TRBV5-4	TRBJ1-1	CASSWDRNTEAFF	TGTGCCAGCAGCTGGGACAGGAACACTGAAGCTTTCTTT
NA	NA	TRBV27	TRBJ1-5	CASSFMRGARISQPQHF	TGTGCCAGCAGTTTTATGCGGGGAGCCCGTATCTCTCAGCCCCAGCATTTT
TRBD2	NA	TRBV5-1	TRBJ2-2	CASSFSGRFAAGELFF	TGCGCCAGCAGCTTTAGCGGGCGGTTCGCGGCCGGGGAGCTGTTTTTT